These 8 T cell receptor beta chains share one sample of origin, sequenced in a study of Ad26.COV2.S vaccination and SARS-CoV-2 variants. The treatment: around 19 received Ad26.COV2.S at low or high dose, single or two shots; about 5 received placebo; per-sample allocation not given. On day 63 after the first injection, vaccine and placebo recipients gave samples. Measured with immunoSEQ multiplex PCR; TCRdb has only the in-frame clones, and not every one. This sample has more than 400,000 clones, with about 90% found just once. Sequenced material: peripheral blood, taken in a trial of Ad26.COV2.S vaccine versus placebo. These TCRs come from a person between 18 and 65 years old who received the Ad26.COV2.S COVID-19 vaccine or a placebo.

The V gene is TRBV6-1, the J gene TRBJ2-3; TRBD2 matches 11 bases. The CDR3 spans 16 residues. CDR1 and CDR2 from the germline V gene are MNHNS and SASEGT. V was pared by 2 bases and J by 5 bases, with 6 bases of the junction left unmatched. The CDR3 nucleotides read TGTGCCAGCAGTGAATCATGGCTAGCGGGAGGAGATACGCAGTATTTT. Its translation: CASSESWLAGGDTQYF.

This chain joins TRBV7-2 and TRBJ2-3; 16 positions agree with TRBD2. J lost 3 bases, V lost 5 bases, and 8 bases had no gene match. This CDR3 is 18 amino acids long. Germline V gene sequence: CDR1 SGHTA, CDR2 FQGNSA. The DNA of the CDR3 is TGTGCCAGCAGCCCGACCGGGACTAGCGGGAGGGCGACAGATACGCAGTATTTT. Its translation is CASSPTGTSGRATDTQYF.

This chain uses TRBV7-9 with TRBJ1-1; unclear D gene. The V and J ends lost 3 bases and 6 bases respectively, with 8 bases between them. The CDR3 is made up of 12 amino acids. Germline CDR1 SEHNR, CDR2 FQNEAQ (reference sequence). Here the CDR3 reads CASSLGLAEAFF. The CDR3 region has the DNA TGTGCCAGCAGCTTGGGTCTCGCTGAAGCTTTCTTT.

CDR3 sequence reads: CASSSPPEQYF. In DNA form, the CDR3 reads TGTGCCAGCAGCTCCCCCCCCGAGCAGTACTTC. The genes are TRBV7-9 and TRBJ2-7; D is unresolved. V was trimmed by 4 bases and J by 6 bases, leaving 7 bases between them. This CDR3 has 11 amino acids. The germline V gene has CDR1 SEHNR and CDR2 FQNEAQ (reference sequence).

This chain connects TRBV7-8 to TRBJ2-1; 12 bases fit TRBD2. Germline V gives CDR1 SGHVS, CDR2 FQNEAQ. The CDR3 is 18 residues long. V trimming: 4 bases; J trimming: 0 bases; junction bases outside the gene matches: 7. CDR3 loop: CASSSRSSGRASYNEQFF. The CDR3 DNA is TGTGCCAGCAGCTCCCGATCTAGCGGGAGGGCCTCCTACAATGAGCAGTTCTTC.

This chain uses TRBV28 with TRBJ2-7, with D possibly being TRBD2 (6 bases). V was pared by 8 bases and J by 4 bases, with 18 bases between. CDR3 length: 14 amino acids. The V gene's germline CDR1 is MDHEN and CDR2 SYDVKM. CDR3 loop: CASQWAGNRYEQYF. The DNA of the CDR3 is TGTGCCAGCCAATGGGCGGGAAATAGGTACGAGCAGTACTTC.

The chain recombines TRBV9 with TRBJ2-1; the match to TRBD2 covers 8 bases. J lost 0 bases, V lost 1 base, and 3 bases had no gene match. The V gene's germline CDR1 is SGDLS and CDR2 YYNGEE. The CDR3 is 16 amino acids. The CDR3 loop is CASSVLGLASYNEQFF. The CDR3, as DNA: TGTGCCAGCAGCGTACTCGGACTAGCCTCCTACAATGAGCAGTTCTTC.

This clone was seen more than once but under ten times. Additional DNA sequences in this sample encode the identical CDR3. The rearrangement links TRBV11-2 to TRBJ2-7; 7 bases agree with TRBD2. The germline V gene encodes CDR1 SGHAT and CDR2 FQNNGV. The CDR3 loop spans 16 amino acids. Trimming at V came to 0 bases and at J to 0 bases, leaving 5 bases not matched to a gene. CDR3 bases: TGTGCCAGCAGCTTAGATAGCGGCGGGAGCTCCTACGAGCAGTACTTC. It is translated as CASSLDSGGSSYEQYF.